There are a few counts of the clone carrying this T cell receptor (beta chain). CDR1 is SQVTM, CDR2 ANQGSEA, per germline. V trimming: 6 bases; J trimming: 4 bases; junction bases outside the gene matches: 12. This CDR3 comprises 15 residues. This entry belongs to a study of blood T cell repertoires in COVID-19. In the study overall: COVID-19 samples collected from the United States, Italy and Spain covered acute and convalescent phases. PBMCs, B-cell-depleted T cells, or T cells provided the cDNA or gDNA that made up the material.

TCRdb's copy holds only in-frame clones and misses some; the assay was immunoSEQ multiplex PCR. The table includes some 150,000 clones, approximately 80% detected once. Adults between roughly 18 and 95 years of age took part from 24 US areas. Symptom resolution, clearance, or two negative PCRs marked donors in Cohort 3 as recovered. The sequence derives from a man in his forties or fifties who had recovered from COVID-19. This chain joins TRBV29-1 and TRBJ1-2; TRBD1 matches at 9 bases. The sample consisted of PBMCs or T cells enriched from blood (not recorded which). The CDR3 loop is CSVKKTGQGSYGYTF. The CDR3 nucleotides read TGCAGCGTCAAAAAAACGGGACAGGGAAGCTATGGCTACACCTTC.